This T cell receptor (beta chain) was observed in a study of shared clonotypes between healthy human individuals. Sequencing used immunoSEQ multiplex PCR; TCRdb keeps in-frame clones, though not all of them. The sample lists 1.4 million to 1.5 million clones, 95% to 97% occurring once. Donors were healthy HIV-negative adults without recent acute infections or vaccinations. Naive CD4+ cells were CD45RA-selected; the remaining cells were memory. With respect to this clone: Antigen specificity is unknown.

General study points: Non-shared clonotypes were found to have lower generation probabilities than the clonotypes that were shared by all four of the sorted-subset donors. The study drew on few donors, limiting represented genetic and exposure-history diversity.

Germline V CDR1 and CDR2: MNHNY, SVGAGI (reference sequence). The CDR3 contains 13 residues. V was clipped by 7 bases and J by 2 bases, with 9 bases between them. This chain connects TRBV6-6 to TRBJ1-5, with D uncertain. The material sequenced was naive CD4+ T cells sorted from blood. The subset: CD45RA+ positively selected. This TCR was recovered from a man aged 25 to 40 in good health. This chain's CDR3 is CASKAGRNQPQHF. CDR3 nucleotides: TGTGCCAGCAAGGCCGGCCGCAATCAGCCCCAGCATTTT.